This TCR beta chain appears in the sequencing data of a study of Graves' ophthalmopathy and Graves' hyperthyroidism. Study-wide points: The blood repertoire also included most expanded thyroid clonotypes above 0.001 frequency.

The CDR3 is made up of 13 amino acids. The ends were cut back, 5 bases at V and 2 bases at J, with 9 bases in the middle. The germline V gene encodes CDR1 MDHEN and CDR2 SYDVKM. Ineligible for inclusion were patients with other autoimmune diseases, uncontrolled infections, pregnancy or lactation. This clonotype is categorized as medium-sized. Its antigen is as yet unknown. Amplifying from RNA transcripts, the study obtained TCR beta CDR3 regions. The authors performed first-round RT-PCR with HTBI primers and then a second-round multiplex PCR. In TCRdb, the multiplex PCR reads were re-called with MiXCR into one record per CDR3 protein. The table records roughly 400,000 distinct CDR3 sequences, approximately 20% of them present only once.

The TCR comes from a young woman with Graves' ophthalmopathy. This sequence joins TRBV28 and TRBJ1-1; D is uncertain. The source material was peripheral blood. The CDR3 protein is CASSRLPNTEAFF. For the CDR3, the DNA is TGTGCCAGCAGTCGTCTCCCTAACACTGAAGCTTTCTTT.